These T cell receptor beta chains were read from a single sample in a study of blood T cells in healthy people across ages. Each CDR3 protein is one row after TCRdb ran MiXCR on the 5' RACE reads. The profile shows 1,800,000 or so distinct CDR3 sequences, more than 35% of them singletons. The sample taken for sequencing was blood. The receptors come from a human donor in good health. The CDR3 runs from the conserved cysteine through the conserved F or W. The order of the fields is clone size, CDR3 length, D gene, J gene, V gene, CDR3 protein, CDR3 DNA. A D gene is named only where the DNA matches it firmly. Rows may omit the clone size; those that give it use once, few, many or a size class.

>few|14|-|TRBJ2-1|TRBV7-2
CASSLIPSGNEQFF
TGTGCCAGCAGCTTGATCCCCTCGGGAAATGAGCAGTTCTTC
>few|14|-|TRBJ2-5|TRBV2
CASSEPRGKETQYF
TGTGCCAGCAGTGAACCCCGGGGAAAAGAGACCCAGTACTTC
>many|11|-|TRBJ2-7|TRBV27
CATGQVDEQYF
TGTGCCACGGGGCAAGTCGACGAGCAGTACTTC
>-|13|-|TRBJ1-5|TRBV11-2
CASSLELYQPQHF
TGTGCCAGCAGCTTAGAGCTCTATCAGCCCCAGCATTTT
>few|16|TRBD2|TRBJ2-5|TRBV6-2/TRBV6-3
CASSYMTSGVQETQYF
TGTGCCAGCAGTTACATGACTAGCGGAGTCCAAGAGACCCAGTACTTC
>few|19|TRBD2|TRBJ2-3|TRBV9
CASSVGGTSGSASTDTQYF
TGTGCCAGCAGCGTAGGGGGGACTAGCGGGTCTGCTAGCACAGATACGCAGTATTTT
>-|14|TRBD2|TRBJ2-5|TRBV20-1
CSARLGTSLETQYF
TGCAGTGCTAGACTCGGGACTAGCCTTGAGACCCAGTACTTC
>-|13|-|TRBJ2-1|TRBV5-6
CASSLFYNGEQFF
TGTGCCAGCAGCTTGTTCTATAACGGTGAGCAGTTCTTC
>-|13|-|TRBJ1-1|TRBV6-1
CASRKEGDTEAFF
TGTGCCAGCAGGAAAGAGGGGGACACTGAAGCTTTCTTT
>-|13|-|TRBJ1-2|TRBV11-3
CASGRQGGDGYTF
TGTGCCAGCGGCCGTCAGGGAGGTGATGGCTACACCTTC
>few|15|-|TRBJ2-1|TRBV7-2
CASSFQRGGYNEQFF
TGTGCCAGCAGCTTTCAGCGTGGGGGCTACAATGAGCAGTTCTTC
>-|13|-|TRBJ2-1|TRBV4-2
CASSQAPVNEQFF
TGTGCCAGCAGCCAAGCGCCTGTCAATGAGCAGTTCTTC
>few|15|-|TRBJ2-3|TRBV9
CASSVISSGADTQYF
TGTGCCAGCAGCGTAATCTCCTCCGGTGCAGATACGCAGTATTTT
>-|16|TRBD1|TRBJ1-5|TRBV27
CASSLGQGGTHQPQHF
TGTGCCAGCAGTTTAGGACAGGGGGGCACCCATCAGCCCCAGCATTTT
>-|15|TRBD1|TRBJ2-3|TRBV7-2
CASSESGQITDTQYF
TGTGCCAGCAGCGAATCGGGACAGATCACAGATACGCAGTATTTT
>-|11|-|TRBJ1-2|TRBV12-3/TRBV12-4
CASRQLYGYTF
TGTGCCAGCAGACAGTTATATGGCTACACCTTC
>-|16|-|TRBJ2-6|TRBV2
CASSEDKLFGANVLTF
TGTGCCAGCAGTGAAGACAAACTTTTTGGGGCCAACGTCCTGACTTTC
>few|17|-|TRBJ1-1|TRBV6-6
CASSYWAGAVLNTEAFF
TGTGCCAGCAGTTACTGGGCAGGGGCTGTGCTGAACACTGAAGCTTTCTTT
>few|18|TRBD1|TRBJ2-6|TRBV13
CASSQRRTGTSGANVLTF
TGTGCCAGCAGCCAACGACGGACAGGGACCTCTGGGGCCAACGTCCTGACTTTC
>few|14|-|TRBJ1-2|TRBV20-1
CSARDPPHQDGYTF
TGCAGTGCTAGAGACCCTCCCCACCAAGATGGCTACACCTTC
>few|17|-|TRBJ2-6|TRBV6-2/TRBV6-3
CASSPHGGVSGANVLTF
TGTGCCAGCAGTCCTCATGGGGGAGTGTCTGGGGCCAACGTCCTGACTTTC
>-|12|TRBD1|TRBJ2-7|TRBV29-1
CSVGDSSYGQYF
TGCAGCGTCGGGGACAGCTCCTACGGGCAGTACTTC
>few|15|-|TRBJ2-7|TRBV7-8
CASSLGLSQGHEQYF
TGTGCCAGCAGCTTAGGGCTCTCACAGGGCCACGAGCAGTACTTC
>-|14|-|TRBJ2-5|TRBV29-1
CSVQRGMSGNIQDF
TGCAGCGTCCAAAGGGGGATGTCCGGAAACATTCAGGACTTC
>-|16|TRBD1|TRBJ1-1|TRBV5-1
CASSLDGGDRATEAFF
TGCGCCAGCAGCTTGGACGGGGGTGACAGGGCCACTGAAGCTTTCTTT
>-|15|TRBD1|TRBJ1-2|TRBV3-1
CASSQDPTGGYGYTF
TGTGCCAGCAGCCAAGACCCAACAGGGGGCTATGGCTACACCTTC
>few|15|-|TRBJ2-7|TRBV20-1
CSARDFGQGIGEQYF
TGCAGTGCTAGAGATTTTGGGCAGGGGATAGGCGAGCAGTACTTC
>few|14|TRBD2|TRBJ2-1|TRBV16
CASSHSGAYNEQFF
TGTGCCAGCAGCCACAGCGGGGCCTACAATGAGCAGTTCTTC
>few|15|-|TRBJ2-1|TRBV9
CASSVEGASYNEQFF
TGTGCCAGCAGCGTAGAGGGCGCCTCCTACAATGAGCAGTTCTTC
>-|19|-|TRBJ2-4|TRBV6-1
CASSEALHKYPRSKNIQYF
TGTGCCAGCAGTGAAGCGCTTCATAAATACCCCAGGTCCAAAAACATTCAGTACTTC
>few|12|-|TRBJ2-1|TRBV6-2/TRBV6-3
CASSRWLNEQFF
TGTGCCAGCAGTCGTTGGTTAAATGAGCAGTTCTTC
>-|14|-|TRBJ2-5|TRBV12-3/TRBV12-4
CASRSGTARETQYF
TGTGCCAGCAGAAGCGGGACAGCCCGGGAGACCCAGTACTTC
>-|15|-|TRBJ2-7|TRBV27
CASSFGAHPTAEQYF
TGTGCCAGCAGTTTTGGTGCACATCCAACCGCCGAGCAGTACTTC
>-|13|-|TRBJ1-2|TRBV9
CASSEPDGYGYTF
TGTGCCAGCAGCGAACCCGACGGCTATGGCTACACCTTC
>-|16|TRBD2|TRBJ2-1|TRBV9
CASSASGGGLYNEQFF
TGTGCCAGCAGCGCCTCTGGCGGGGGGTTGTACAATGAGCAGTTCTTC
>-|14|TRBD1|TRBJ1-2|TRBV7-2
CASRTTGGNYGYTF
TGTGCCAGCAGGACGACAGGGGGGAACTATGGCTACACCTTC
>few|16|-|TRBJ2-1|TRBV7-8
CASSPVIGGRNNEQFF
TGTGCCAGCAGCCCGGTTATTGGGGGGCGAAACAATGAGCAGTTCTTC
>-|17|-|TRBJ2-2|TRBV21-1
CASSKPLTARTPGSCFF
-
>-|16|-|TRBJ1-5|TRBV9
CASSARRDKSVGPQHF
TGTGCCAGCAGCGCTCGCCGGGACAAGAGTGTTGGGCCCCAGCATTTT
>-|13|-|TRBJ1-4|TRBV7-9
CASSESRFEKLFF
TGTGCCAGCAGCGAAAGTAGATTCGAAAAACTGTTTTTT